This entry concerns a single T cell receptor beta chain. This sample was taken from a study of blood T cell repertoires in COVID-19. Study summary: PBMCs, B-cell-depleted T cells, or T cells provided the cDNA or gDNA that made up the material.

The method was immunoSEQ multiplex PCR; TCRdb's version includes in-frame clones alone and lacks a portion of them. The sample holds about 350,000 clones, about 90% seen once. The junction had 5 bases not matched to a gene; V was cut back by 6 bases and J by 4 bases. The CDR3 has 14 residues. CDR1 is LNHDA, CDR2 SQIVND, per germline (reference sequence). The V and J genes are TRBV19 and TRBJ2-1, with 8 bases lining up with TRBD1. The sample comprised PBMCs or T cells enriched from blood (not recorded which). This TCR derives from a woman aged 25 to 39 who had been exposed to COVID-19. The CDR3 DNA reads TGTGCCAGTAGGGAGGACAGGGCTTACAATGAGCAGTTCTTC. It yields the protein CASREDRAYNEQFF.